This T cell receptor (beta chain) was obtained from a study of TIL therapy for anti-PD-1-resistant metastatic lung cancer. The wider study: Median patient age was approximately 59, ranging about 38-80 years. By whole-exome sequencing, median non-synonymous tumor mutation burden was less than 1.6 mutations per megabase. Study-level points and caveats: The cohort had more treatment-naive, never-smoker and oncogene-addicted patients than typical.

The libraries were made with immunoSEQ v3. Profiled with immunoSEQ multiplex PCR; TCRdb holds only in-frame clones, not every one. The sample has tens of thousands of clones, 70% to 80% seen once. As regards this clone: The antigen remains unidentified. In the same sample, other DNA sequences code for this CDR3.

Time point defined: pre-treatment sample, taken before nivolumab and TIL therapy. The CDR3 is made up of 13 amino acids. Trimming cost V 1 base and J 3 bases, with 6 bases left between them. The V gene's germline CDR1 is SGHVS and CDR2 FQNEAQ. The sequencing used blood, collected at baseline. The sequence was collected from a man aged 65 to 85 with non-small cell lung cancer. V is TRBV7-8 and J is TRBJ1-1, with D perhaps TRBD1 (5 bases). The CDR3, as DNA: TGTGCCAGCAGCTTAGGACAGCACACTGAAGCTTTCTTT. Its protein is CASSLGQHTEAFF.